This T cell receptor (beta chain) came from a study of Graves' ophthalmopathy and Graves' hyperthyroidism. Overall study findings and caveats: Blood was where most expanded thyroid clonotypes above 0.001 frequency also turned up.

CDR3 regions of TCR beta were amplified from RNA transcripts. Amplification began with first-round RT-PCR using HTBI primers, then second-round multiplex PCR was performed. TCRdb ran MiXCR on the multiplex PCR reads and lists one entry per CDR3 protein. The table records some 160,000 distinct CDR3 sequences, around 39% of them present only once. Germline loops: CDR1 MNHEY, CDR2 SVGAGI. The CDR3 is 15 residues long. V lost 3 bases to trimming and J lost 0 bases, with 9 bases between them. Regarding this clonotype: Its antigen is unknown.

The sequence came from a young man with Graves' ophthalmopathy. Source material: peripheral blood. The J gene is TRBJ1-5, the V gene TRBV6-5, with D possibly TRBD1 on 6 matching bases. In DNA, the CDR3 is TGTGCCAGCAGTTATGCCAGGGGTAGCAATCAGCCCCAGCATTTT. It encodes CASSYARGSNQPQHF.